This T cell receptor (beta chain) was identified in a study of T-cell memory formation after mild COVID-19. Study findings and constraints: Pre-infection memory contained some responding clones, which suggested that cross-reactive memory had joined.

This clonotype was seen a few times. Its antigen is still unknown. The CDR3 loop spans 16 amino acids. Germline CDR1 and CDR2: SGHVS and FQNEAQ. Losses at the gene ends were 4 bases for V and 8 bases for J; bases not matched to a gene: 12. TCR alpha and TCR beta cDNA libraries with sample barcodes and UMIs came from 5'RACE using constant-segment primers. A single record per CDR3 protein comes from TCRdb applying MiXCR to the 5' RACE reads. The sample contains about 560,000 distinct CDR3 sequences, 17% of which appear only once. The TCR sequence derives from an adult woman who had mild COVID-19 (a few samples of this study predate the infection). Cell type and time point are not known. This chain connects TRBV7-8 to TRBJ1-4; 8 positions match TRBD1. Sequenced input: PBMCs or a T cell subset sorted from them (not recorded which). The CDR3 DNA is TGTGCCAGCAGCTCCCGACCCGGGACAGGAAGGGAAAAACTGTTTTTT. Its protein product is CASSSRPGTGREKLFF.